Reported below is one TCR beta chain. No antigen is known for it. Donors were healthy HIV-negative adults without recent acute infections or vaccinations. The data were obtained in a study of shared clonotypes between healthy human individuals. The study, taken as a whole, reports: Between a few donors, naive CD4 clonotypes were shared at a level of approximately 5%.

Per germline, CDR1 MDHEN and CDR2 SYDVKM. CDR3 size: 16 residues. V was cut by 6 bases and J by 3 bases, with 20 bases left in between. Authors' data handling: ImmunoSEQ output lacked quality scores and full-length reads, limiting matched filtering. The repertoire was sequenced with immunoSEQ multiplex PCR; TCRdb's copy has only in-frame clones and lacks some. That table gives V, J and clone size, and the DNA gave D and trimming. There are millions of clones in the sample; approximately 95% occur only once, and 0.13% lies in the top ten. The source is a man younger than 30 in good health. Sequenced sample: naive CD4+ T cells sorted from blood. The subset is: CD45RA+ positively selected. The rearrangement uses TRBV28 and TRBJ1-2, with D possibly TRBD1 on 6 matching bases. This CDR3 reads CASSPRYRELDYGYTF. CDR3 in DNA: TGTGCCAGCAGCCCACGCTACAGGGAACTCGACTATGGCTACACCTTC.